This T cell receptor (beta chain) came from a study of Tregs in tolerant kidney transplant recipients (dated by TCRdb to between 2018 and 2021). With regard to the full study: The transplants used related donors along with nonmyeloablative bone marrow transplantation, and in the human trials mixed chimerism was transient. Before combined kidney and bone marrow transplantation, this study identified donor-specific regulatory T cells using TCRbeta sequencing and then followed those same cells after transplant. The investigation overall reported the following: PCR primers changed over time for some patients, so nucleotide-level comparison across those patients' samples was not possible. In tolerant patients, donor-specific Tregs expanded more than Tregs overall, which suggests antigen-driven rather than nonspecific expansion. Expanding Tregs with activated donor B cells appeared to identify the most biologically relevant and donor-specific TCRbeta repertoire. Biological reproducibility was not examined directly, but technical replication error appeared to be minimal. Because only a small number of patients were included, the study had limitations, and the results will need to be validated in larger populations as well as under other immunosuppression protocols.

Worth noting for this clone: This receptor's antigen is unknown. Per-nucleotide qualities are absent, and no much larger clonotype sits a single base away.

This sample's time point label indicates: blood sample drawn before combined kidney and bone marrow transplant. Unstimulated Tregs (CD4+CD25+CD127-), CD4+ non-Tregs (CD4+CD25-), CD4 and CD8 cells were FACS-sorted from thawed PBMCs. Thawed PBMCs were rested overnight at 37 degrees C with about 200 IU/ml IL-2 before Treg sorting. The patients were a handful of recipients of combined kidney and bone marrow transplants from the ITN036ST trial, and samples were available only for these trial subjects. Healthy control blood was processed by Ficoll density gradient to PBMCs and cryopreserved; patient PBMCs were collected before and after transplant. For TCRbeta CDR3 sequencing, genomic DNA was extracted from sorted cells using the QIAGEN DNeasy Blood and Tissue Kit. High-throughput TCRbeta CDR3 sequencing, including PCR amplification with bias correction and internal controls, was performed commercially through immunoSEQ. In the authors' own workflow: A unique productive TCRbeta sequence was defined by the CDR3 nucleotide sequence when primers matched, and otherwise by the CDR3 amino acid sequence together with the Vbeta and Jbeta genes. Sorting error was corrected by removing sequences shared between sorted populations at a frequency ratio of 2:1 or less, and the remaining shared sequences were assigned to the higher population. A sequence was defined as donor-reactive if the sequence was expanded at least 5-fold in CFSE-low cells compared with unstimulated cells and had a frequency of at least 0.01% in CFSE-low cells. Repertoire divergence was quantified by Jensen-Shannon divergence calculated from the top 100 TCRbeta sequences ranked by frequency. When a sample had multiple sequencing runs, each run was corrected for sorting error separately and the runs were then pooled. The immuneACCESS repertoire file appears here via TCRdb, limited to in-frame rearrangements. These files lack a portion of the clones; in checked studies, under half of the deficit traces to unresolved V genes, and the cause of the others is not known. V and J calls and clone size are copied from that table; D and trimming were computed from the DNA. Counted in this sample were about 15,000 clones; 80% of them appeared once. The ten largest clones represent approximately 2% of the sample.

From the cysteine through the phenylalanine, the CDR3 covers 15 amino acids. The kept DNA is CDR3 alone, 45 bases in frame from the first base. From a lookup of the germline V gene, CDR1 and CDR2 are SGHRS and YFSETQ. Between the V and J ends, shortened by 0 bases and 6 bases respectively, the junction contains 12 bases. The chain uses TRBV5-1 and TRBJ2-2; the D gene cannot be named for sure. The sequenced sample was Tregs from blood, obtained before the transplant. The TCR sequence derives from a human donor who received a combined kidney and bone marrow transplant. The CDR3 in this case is CASSLVPERAGELFF. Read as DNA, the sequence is TGCGCCAGCAGCTTGGTTCCCGAGCGAGCCGGGGAGCTGTTTTTT.